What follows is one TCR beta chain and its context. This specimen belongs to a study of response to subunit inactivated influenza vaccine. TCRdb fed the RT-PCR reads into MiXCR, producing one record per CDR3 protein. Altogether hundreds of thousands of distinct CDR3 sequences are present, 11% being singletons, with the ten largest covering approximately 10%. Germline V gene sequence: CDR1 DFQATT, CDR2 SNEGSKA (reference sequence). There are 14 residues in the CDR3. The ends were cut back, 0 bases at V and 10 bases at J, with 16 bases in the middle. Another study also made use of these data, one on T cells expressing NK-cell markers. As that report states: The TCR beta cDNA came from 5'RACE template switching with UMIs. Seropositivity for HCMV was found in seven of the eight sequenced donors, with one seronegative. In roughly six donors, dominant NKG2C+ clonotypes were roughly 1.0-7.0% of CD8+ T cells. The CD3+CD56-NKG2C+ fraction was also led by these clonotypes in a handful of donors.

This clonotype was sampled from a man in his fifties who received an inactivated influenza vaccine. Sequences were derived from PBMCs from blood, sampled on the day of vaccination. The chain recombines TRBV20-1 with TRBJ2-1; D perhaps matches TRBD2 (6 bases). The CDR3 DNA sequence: TGCAGTGCTAGAGATGGGACTGCGAAGGGGGAGCAGTTCTTC. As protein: CSARDGTAKGEQFF.